This T cell receptor (beta chain) was obtained from a study of T cell repertoires in cytomegalovirus infection. About the study: Public TCR beta signatures indicated both CMV infection and matching HLA type.

Each CDR3 protein is one row after TCRdb ran MiXCR on the reads. The profile shows 350,000 to 550,000 distinct CDR3 sequences, 30% to 40% of them singletons. General study results and limits: HLA-C-restricted CMV-specific TCR beta clonotypes were dominant in the ex vivo response.

This clonotype was detected once. Its antigen is as yet unknown. Per the germline V gene, CDR1 is SGHVT and CDR2 is SQSDAQ. The CDR3 sequence is 14 residues long. The trim removed 4 bases at V and 10 bases at J, leaving 11 bases unmatched. Sequenced sample: PBMCs. This receptor was obtained from a human donor in good health (CMV status not recorded). Some clones in this sample may be carry-over from other donors' samples. The gene calls are TRBV7-4 and TRBJ1-2; TRBD1 matches at 8 bases. The CDR3: CASSYGDRINAYTF. The CDR3 nucleotides are TGTGCCAGCAGCTATGGGGACAGGATTAATGCCTACACCTTC.